These T cell receptor beta chains were read from a single sample in a study of a mutant IDH1 vaccine in newly diagnosed glioma. Profiling relied on immunoSEQ multiplex PCR, and the TCRdb table lists in-frame clones only, not all of them. The repertoire holds around 41,000 clones, with roughly 84% as singletons. Their specific antigens are unknown. Sequences were derived from PBMCs, sampled from a glioma patient whose treatment included an IDH1 peptide vaccine. All receptors come from a man aged 40-49 years with glioma. The CDR3 runs from the conserved cysteine through the conserved F or W. Each record gives: CDR3 protein, CDR3 DNA, clone size, J gene, V gene, D gene. A D gene is named only where the DNA matches it firmly. Clone size appears in some rows only: once, few, many, or a class for an expanded clone.

CDR3 protein: CASSLRGGGTGELFF; CDR3 DNA: TGTGCCAGCAGCTTACGGGGGGGAGGCACCGGGGAGCTGTTTTTT; clone size: .; J gene: TRBJ2-2; V gene: TRBV5-8; D gene: TRBD2
CDR3 protein: CASNSGGTDTQYF; CDR3 DNA: TGTGCCAGCAATTCGGGGGGGACAGATACGCAGTATTTT; clone size: .; J gene: TRBJ2-3; V gene: TRBV25-1; D gene: TRBD2
CDR3 protein: CASSRGLSSGNTIYF; CDR3 DNA: TGTGCCAGCAGCAGGGGCCTGAGCTCTGGAAACACCATATATTTT; clone size: .; J gene: TRBJ1-3; V gene: TRBV5-6; D gene: .
CDR3 protein: CASSARLAGGGEQFF; CDR3 DNA: TGTGCCAGTAGTGCCAGACTAGCGGGAGGGGGTGAGCAGTTCTTC; clone size: .; J gene: TRBJ2-1; V gene: TRBV19; D gene: TRBD2
CDR3 protein: CAWRISRREGVGGQQFF; CDR3 DNA: TGTGCCTGGAGAATTAGTAGGCGGGAGGGCGTTGGTGGGCAGCAGTTCTTC; clone size: .; J gene: TRBJ2-1; V gene: TRBV30; D gene: TRBD2
CDR3 protein: CASSRNIGPDTQYF; CDR3 DNA: TGTGCCAGCAGCCGAAATATTGGGCCAGATACGCAGTATTTT; clone size: .; J gene: TRBJ2-3; V gene: TRBV7-6; D gene: .
CDR3 protein: CASSPSGVVQETQYF; CDR3 DNA: TGTGCCAGCTCACCATCGGGGGTTGTCCAAGAGACCCAGTACTTC; clone size: .; J gene: TRBJ2-5; V gene: TRBV18; D gene: .
CDR3 protein: CASSPSGKDGYTF; CDR3 DNA: TGTGCCAGCAGCCCATCAGGGAAAGATGGCTACACCTTC; clone size: .; J gene: TRBJ1-2; V gene: TRBV7-8; D gene: .
CDR3 protein: CASRGEHEQFF; CDR3 DNA: TGTGCCAGCAGAGGGGAGCATGAGCAGTTCTTC; clone size: .; J gene: TRBJ2-1; V gene: TRBV11-3; D gene: .
CDR3 protein: CASSEVTEAFF; CDR3 DNA: TGTGCCAGCAGTGAAGTGACTGAAGCTTTCTTT; clone size: .; J gene: TRBJ1-1; V gene: TRBV6-5; D gene: .
CDR3 protein: CATSREGGWNNEQFF; CDR3 DNA: TGTGCCACCAGCAGAGAAGGGGGCTGGAACAATGAGCAGTTCTTC; clone size: .; J gene: TRBJ2-1; V gene: TRBV15; D gene: TRBD1
CDR3 protein: CASTILRGGNQPQHF; CDR3 DNA: TGTGCCAGTACCATACTCAGGGGAGGCAATCAGCCCCAGCATTTT; clone size: .; J gene: TRBJ1-5; V gene: TRBV19; D gene: .
CDR3 protein: CSGLAGGKNIQYF; CDR3 DNA: TGCAGCGGACTAGCGGGAGGCAAAAACATTCAGTACTTC; clone size: .; J gene: TRBJ2-4; V gene: TRBV29-1; D gene: TRBD2
CDR3 protein: CASSPQPGPHVRYF; CDR3 DNA: TGTGCCAGTAGTCCCCAACCGGGACCCCATGTTCGGTACTTC; clone size: once; J gene: TRBJ2-7; V gene: TRBV19; D gene: .
CDR3 protein: CASSSAGKTYEQYF; CDR3 DNA: TGTGCCAGCAGCTCAGCGGGAAAAACCTACGAGCAGTACTTC; clone size: .; J gene: TRBJ2-7; V gene: TRBV11-2; D gene: TRBD2
CDR3 protein: CASRGGTSVVEQFF; CDR3 DNA: TGTGCCAGCAGGGGCGGGACTAGCGTCGTTGAGCAGTTCTTC; clone size: .; J gene: TRBJ2-1; V gene: TRBV2; D gene: TRBD2
CDR3 protein: CASGWEYGYTF; CDR3 DNA: TGTGCCAGCGGGTGGGAGTACGGCTACACCTTC; clone size: .; J gene: TRBJ1-2; V gene: TRBV2; D gene: .
CDR3 protein: CASSRLRRDQETQYF; CDR3 DNA: TGTGCCAGCTCACGGCTGCGCAGGGACCAAGAGACCCAGTACTTC; clone size: few; J gene: TRBJ2-5; V gene: TRBV18; D gene: .
CDR3 protein: CASSSNNIQYF; CDR3 DNA: TGTGCCAGCAGTTCGAACAACATTCAGTACTTC; clone size: .; J gene: TRBJ2-4; V gene: TRBV6-6; D gene: .
CDR3 protein: CASSLQGNTEKLFF; CDR3 DNA: TGTGCCAGCAGTCTTCAGGGAAATACTGAAAAACTGTTTTTT; clone size: .; J gene: TRBJ1-4; V gene: TRBV27; D gene: .
CDR3 protein: CASSWQGQPQHF; CDR3 DNA: TGTGCCAGCAGTTGGCAGGGACAGCCCCAGCATTTT; clone size: .; J gene: TRBJ1-5; V gene: TRBV2; D gene: .
CDR3 protein: CASSVQGWDEQFF; CDR3 DNA: TGTGCCAGCAGCGTACAGGGATGGGATGAGCAGTTCTTC; clone size: .; J gene: TRBJ2-1; V gene: TRBV9; D gene: .
CDR3 protein: CASSSADGGNQPQHF; CDR3 DNA: TGTGCCAGCAGCTCCGCGGATGGGGGGAATCAGCCCCAGCATTTT; clone size: .; J gene: TRBJ1-5; V gene: TRBV6-5; D gene: .
CDR3 protein: CATFWPGANVLTF; CDR3 DNA: TGTGCCACCTTCTGGCCTGGGGCCAACGTCCTGACTTTC; clone size: .; J gene: TRBJ2-6; V gene: TRBV6-1; D gene: .
CDR3 protein: CASSQEAEAFF; CDR3 DNA: TGTGCCAGCAGCCAAGAAGCTGAAGCTTTCTTT; clone size: few; J gene: TRBJ1-1; V gene: TRBV4-2; D gene: .
CDR3 protein: CAWSVLWAFF; CDR3 DNA: TGTGCCTGGAGTGTACTATGGGCTTTCTTT; clone size: few; J gene: TRBJ1-1; V gene: TRBV30; D gene: .
CDR3 protein: CASRLRLAVAKNIQYF; CDR3 DNA: TGTGCCAGCCGTTTAAGGCTAGCGGTTGCCAAAAACATTCAGTACTTC; clone size: .; J gene: TRBJ2-4; V gene: TRBV2; D gene: TRBD2